This is a list of T cell receptor beta chains from one sample in a study of T-cell reconstitution after alpha-beta-depleted transplantation in children. MiXCR was run by TCRdb on the PCR reads, yielding one entry per CDR3 protein. The sample lists fewer than 1 million distinct CDR3 sequences; roughly 15% were seen once. The sample was PBMCs, mostly from graft donor cells, taken 360 days after TCRalphabeta/CD19-depleted stem cell transplant. The origin of the receptors is a male patient aged 10 to 17 who had a stem cell transplant for acute lymphoblastic leukemia, so the T cells may come from the graft donor. The conserved cysteine and the conserved F or W are not part of the CDR3 here.

v_gene	j_gene	CDR3aa
TRBV5-1	TRBJ2-7	ASSSFWTSGSGYEQY
TRBV20-1	TRBJ2-2	SARRPRLAGVWTGELF
TRBV18	TRBJ1-1	ASSPDRGDTEAF
TRBV21-1	TRBJ2-5	ASSKAPQGKETQY
TRBV27	TRBJ2-4	ASSFGSAKNIQY
TRBV20-1	TRBJ2-5	SARLPGQGRETQY
TRBV6-2/TRBV6-3	TRBJ2-2	ASSYRGGNGELF
TRBV7-6	TRBJ2-3	ATRSGSGKDTQY
TRBV3-1	TRBJ2-2	ASSLRHTGELF
TRBV7-2	TRBJ2-5	ASSLVGGEQETQY
TRBV4-1	TRBJ2-1	ASSLLAAPWLDEQF
TRBV20-1	TRBJ2-2	SARDLGLAANTGELF
TRBV4-1	TRBJ2-1	ASSQHFDLAAEQF
TRBV5-1	TRBJ1-2	ASSLDNAGGASYT
TRBV29-1	TRBJ2-1	SVEDHGRGFYNEQF
TRBV12-3/TRBV12-4	TRBJ2-2	ASSRLYTGELF
TRBV5-4	TRBJ2-3	ASSLRQYTDTQY
TRBV5-5	TRBJ2-1	ASSLGTSGSDEQF
TRBV15	TRBJ1-2	ATSPREGHGYT
TRBV4-1	TRBJ2-2	ASSHPATNTGELF
TRBV9	TRBJ2-1	ASSVSLYNEQF
TRBV11-1	TRBJ2-1	ASSPLQGPATYNEQF